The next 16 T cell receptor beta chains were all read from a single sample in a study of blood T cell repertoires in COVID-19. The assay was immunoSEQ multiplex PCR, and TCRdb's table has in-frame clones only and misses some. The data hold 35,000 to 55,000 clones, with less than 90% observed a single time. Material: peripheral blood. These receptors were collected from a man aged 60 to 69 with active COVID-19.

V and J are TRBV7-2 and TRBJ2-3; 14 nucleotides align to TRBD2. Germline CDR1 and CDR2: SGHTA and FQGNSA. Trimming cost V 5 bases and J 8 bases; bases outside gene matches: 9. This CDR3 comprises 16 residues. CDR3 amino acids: CASSPGTSGGRGTQYF. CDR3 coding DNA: TGTGCCAGCAGCCCAGGGACTAGCGGGGGTCGGGGTACGCAGTATTTT.

CDR3 sequence reads: CASSRESAPEAFF. Here the CDR3 DNA reads TGTGCCAGCAGTCGGGAGTCGGCTCCTGAAGCTTTCTTT. This chain uses TRBV12-3 or TRBV12-4 with TRBJ1-1, with D unclear. This CDR3 contains 13 residues. Trimming removed 5 bases from V and 6 bases from J, with 13 bases in between.

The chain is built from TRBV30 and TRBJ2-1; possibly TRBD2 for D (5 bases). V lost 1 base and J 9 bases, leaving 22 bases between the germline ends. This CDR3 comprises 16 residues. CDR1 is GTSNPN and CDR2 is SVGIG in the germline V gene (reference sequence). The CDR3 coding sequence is TGTGCCTGGAGTGAGAAAACTAGTGATTTTTATGGTGAGCAGTTCTTC. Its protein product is CAWSEKTSDFYGEQFF.

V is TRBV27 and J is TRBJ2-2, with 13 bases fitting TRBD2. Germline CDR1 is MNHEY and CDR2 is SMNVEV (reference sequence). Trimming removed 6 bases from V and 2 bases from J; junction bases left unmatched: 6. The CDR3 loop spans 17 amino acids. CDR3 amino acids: CASRPGLAGLNTGELFF. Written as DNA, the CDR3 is TGTGCCAGCAGGCCGGGACTAGCGGGGCTCAACACCGGGGAGCTGTTTTTT.

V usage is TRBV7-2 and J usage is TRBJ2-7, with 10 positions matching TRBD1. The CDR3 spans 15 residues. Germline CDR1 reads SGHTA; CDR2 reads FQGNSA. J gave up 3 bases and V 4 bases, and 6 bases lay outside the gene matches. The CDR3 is CASSSRTGGDYEQYF. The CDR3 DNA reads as TGTGCCAGCAGCTCGAGGACAGGGGGGGACTACGAGCAGTACTTC.

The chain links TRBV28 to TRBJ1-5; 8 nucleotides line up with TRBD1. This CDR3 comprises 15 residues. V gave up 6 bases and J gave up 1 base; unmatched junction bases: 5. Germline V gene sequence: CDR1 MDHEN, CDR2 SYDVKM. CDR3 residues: CASRTGVGSNQPQHF. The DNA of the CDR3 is TGTGCCAGCAGGACAGGGGTTGGGAGCAATCAGCCCCAGCATTTT.

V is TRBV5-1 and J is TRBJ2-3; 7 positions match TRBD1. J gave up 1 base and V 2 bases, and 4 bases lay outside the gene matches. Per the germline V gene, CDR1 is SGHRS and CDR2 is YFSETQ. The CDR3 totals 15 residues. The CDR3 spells CASSLEGAGTDTQYF. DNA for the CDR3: TGCGCCAGCAGCTTAGAGGGGGCAGGCACAGATACGCAGTATTTT.

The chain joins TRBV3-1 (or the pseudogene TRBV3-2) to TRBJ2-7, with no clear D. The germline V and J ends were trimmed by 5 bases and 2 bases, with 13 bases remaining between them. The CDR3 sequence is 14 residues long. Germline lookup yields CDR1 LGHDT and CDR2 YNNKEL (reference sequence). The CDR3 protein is CASSYQNTPYEQYF. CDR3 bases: TGTGCCAGCAGCTACCAGAATACCCCCTACGAGCAGTACTTC.

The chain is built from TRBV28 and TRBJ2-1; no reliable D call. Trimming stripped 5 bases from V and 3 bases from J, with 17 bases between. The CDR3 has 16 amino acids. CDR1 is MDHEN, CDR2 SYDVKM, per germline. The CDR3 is CASSPALGSLYNEQFF. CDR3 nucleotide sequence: TGTGCCAGCAGTCCGGCTTTGGGTAGCCTCTACAATGAGCAGTTCTTC.

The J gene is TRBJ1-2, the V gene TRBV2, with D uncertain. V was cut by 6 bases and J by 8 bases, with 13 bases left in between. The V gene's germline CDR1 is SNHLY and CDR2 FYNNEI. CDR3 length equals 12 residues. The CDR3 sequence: CASRPAGWGYTF. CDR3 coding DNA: TGTGCCAGCAGGCCCGCGGGATGGGGCTACACCTTC.

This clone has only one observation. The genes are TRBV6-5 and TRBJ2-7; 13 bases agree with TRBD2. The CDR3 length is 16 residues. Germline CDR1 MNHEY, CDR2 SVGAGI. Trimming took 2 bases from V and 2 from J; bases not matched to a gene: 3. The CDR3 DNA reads TGTGCCAGCAGTTACGTCGGACTAGCGGGAGCCTACGAGCAGTACTTC. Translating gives CASSYVGLAGAYEQYF.

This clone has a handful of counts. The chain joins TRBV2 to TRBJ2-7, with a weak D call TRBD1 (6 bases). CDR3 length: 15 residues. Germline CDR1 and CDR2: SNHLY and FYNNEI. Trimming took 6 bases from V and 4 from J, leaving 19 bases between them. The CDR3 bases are TGTGCCAGCAGAGGACAGTCAGTTTGGCGTTACGAGCAGTACTTC. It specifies CASRGQSVWRYEQYF. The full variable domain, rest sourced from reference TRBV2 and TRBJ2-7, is EPEVTQTPSHQVTQMGQEVILRCVPISNHLYFYWYRQILGQKVEFLVSFYNNEISEKSEIFDDQFSVERPDGSNFTLKIRSTKLEDSAMYFCASRGQSVWRYEQYFGPGTRLTVT.

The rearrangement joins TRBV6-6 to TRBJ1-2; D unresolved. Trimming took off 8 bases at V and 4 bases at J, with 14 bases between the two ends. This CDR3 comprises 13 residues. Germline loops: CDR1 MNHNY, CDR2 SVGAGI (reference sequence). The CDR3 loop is CASEAHRPYGYTF. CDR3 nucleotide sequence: TGTGCCAGCGAAGCCCACAGACCCTATGGCTACACCTTC.

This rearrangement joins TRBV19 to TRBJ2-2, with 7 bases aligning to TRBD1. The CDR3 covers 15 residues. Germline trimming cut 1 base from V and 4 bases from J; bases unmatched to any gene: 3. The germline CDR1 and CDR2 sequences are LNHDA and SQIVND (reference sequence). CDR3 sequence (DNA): TGTGCCAGTAGTATAGTTACAGGGGTCACCGGGGAGCTGTTTTTT. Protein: CASSIVTGVTGELFF.

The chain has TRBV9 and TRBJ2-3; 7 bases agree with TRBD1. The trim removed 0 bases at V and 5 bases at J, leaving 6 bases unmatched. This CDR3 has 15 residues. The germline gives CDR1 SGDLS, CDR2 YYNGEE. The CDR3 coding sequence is TGTGCCAGCAGCGTAGAACAGGGGAGAGGAGATACGCAGTATTTT. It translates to CASSVEQGRGDTQYF.

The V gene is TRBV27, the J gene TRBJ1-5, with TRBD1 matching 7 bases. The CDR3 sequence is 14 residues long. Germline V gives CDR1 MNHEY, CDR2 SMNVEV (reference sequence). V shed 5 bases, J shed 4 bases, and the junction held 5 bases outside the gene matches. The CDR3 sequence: CASSQGQVNQPQHF. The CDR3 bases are TGTGCCAGCAGTCAAGGACAGGTTAATCAGCCCCAGCATTTT.